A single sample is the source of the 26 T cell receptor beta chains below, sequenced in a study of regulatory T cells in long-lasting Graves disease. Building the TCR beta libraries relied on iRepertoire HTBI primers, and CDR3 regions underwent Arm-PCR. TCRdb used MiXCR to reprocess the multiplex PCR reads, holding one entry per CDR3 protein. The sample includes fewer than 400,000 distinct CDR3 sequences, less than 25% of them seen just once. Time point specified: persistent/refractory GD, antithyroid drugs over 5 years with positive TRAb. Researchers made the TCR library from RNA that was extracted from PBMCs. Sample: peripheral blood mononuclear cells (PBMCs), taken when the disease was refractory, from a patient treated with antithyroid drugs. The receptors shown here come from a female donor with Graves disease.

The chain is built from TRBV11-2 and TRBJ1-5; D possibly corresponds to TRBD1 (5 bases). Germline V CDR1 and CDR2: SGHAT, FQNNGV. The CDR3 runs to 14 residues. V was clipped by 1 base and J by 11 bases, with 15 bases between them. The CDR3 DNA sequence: TGTGCCAGCAGCTTAGGACCCACCACGGGGGCCCAGCATTTT. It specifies CASSLGPTTGAQHF.

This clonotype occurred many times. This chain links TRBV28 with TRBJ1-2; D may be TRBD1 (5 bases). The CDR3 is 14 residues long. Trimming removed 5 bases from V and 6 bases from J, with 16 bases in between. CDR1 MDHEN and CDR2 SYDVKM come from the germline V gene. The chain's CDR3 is CASSDLRDANGYTF. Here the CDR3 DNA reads TGTGCCAGCAGTGACCTTCGGGACGCGAATGGCTACACCTTC.

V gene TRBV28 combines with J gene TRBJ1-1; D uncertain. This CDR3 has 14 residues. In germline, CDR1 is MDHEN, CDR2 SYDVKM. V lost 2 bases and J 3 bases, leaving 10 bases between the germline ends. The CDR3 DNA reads TGTGCCAGCAGTTTAAGTCCCAGCTACACTGAAGCTTTCTTT. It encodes CASSLSPSYTEAFF.

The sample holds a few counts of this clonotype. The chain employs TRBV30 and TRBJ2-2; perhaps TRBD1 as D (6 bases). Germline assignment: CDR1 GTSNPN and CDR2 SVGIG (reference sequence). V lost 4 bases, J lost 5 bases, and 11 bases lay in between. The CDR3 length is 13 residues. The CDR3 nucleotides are TGTGCCTGGAACCGCAGGGGAACCGGGGAGCTGTTTTTT. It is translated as CAWNRRGTGELFF.

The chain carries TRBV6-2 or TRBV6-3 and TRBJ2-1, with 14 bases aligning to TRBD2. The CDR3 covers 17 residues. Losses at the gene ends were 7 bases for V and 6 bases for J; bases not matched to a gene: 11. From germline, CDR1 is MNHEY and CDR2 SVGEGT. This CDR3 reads CASTIGLAGGLGNEQFF. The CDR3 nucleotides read TGTGCCAGCACCATCGGACTAGCGGGAGGCCTGGGCAATGAGCAGTTCTTC.

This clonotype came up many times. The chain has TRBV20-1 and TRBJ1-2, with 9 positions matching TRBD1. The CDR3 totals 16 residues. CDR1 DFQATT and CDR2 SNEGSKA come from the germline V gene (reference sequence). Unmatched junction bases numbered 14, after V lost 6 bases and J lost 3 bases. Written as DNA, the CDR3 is TGCAGTGCCTACGACAGGGGGGAAAATGACGACTATGGCTACACCTTC. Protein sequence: CSAYDRGENDDYGYTF.

In DNA form, the CDR3 reads TGTGCCAGCAGCTTAATTGGGACTAGCGGGAGCTCCTACGAGCAGTACTTC. Translation gives CASSLIGTSGSSYEQYF. The J gene is TRBJ2-7, the V gene TRBV7-9; 14 bases align to TRBD2. The CDR3 consists of 17 residues. CDR1 is SEHNR, CDR2 FQNEAQ, per germline (reference sequence). V gave up 2 bases and J gave up 0 bases; unmatched junction bases: 3.

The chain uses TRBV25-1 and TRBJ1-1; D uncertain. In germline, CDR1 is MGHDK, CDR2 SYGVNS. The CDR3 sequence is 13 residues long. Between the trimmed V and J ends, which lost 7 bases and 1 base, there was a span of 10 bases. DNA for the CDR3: TGTGCCAGCACCAGAGGACCGAACACTGAAGCTTTCTTT. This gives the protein CASTRGPNTEAFF. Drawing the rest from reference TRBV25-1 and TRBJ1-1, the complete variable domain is EADIYQTPRYLVIGTGKKITLECSQTMGHDKMYWYQQDPGMELHLIHYSYGVNSTEKGDLSSESTVSRIRTEHFPLTLESARPSHTSQYLCASTRGPNTEAFFGQGTRLTVV.

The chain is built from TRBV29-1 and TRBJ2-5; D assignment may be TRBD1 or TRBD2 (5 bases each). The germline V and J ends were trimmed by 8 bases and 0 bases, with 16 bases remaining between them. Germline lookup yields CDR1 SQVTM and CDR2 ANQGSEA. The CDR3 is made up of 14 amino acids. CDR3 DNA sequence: TGCAGCTGTATCCGGGACGGATACCAAGAGACCCAGTACTTC. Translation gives CSCIRDGYQETQYF.

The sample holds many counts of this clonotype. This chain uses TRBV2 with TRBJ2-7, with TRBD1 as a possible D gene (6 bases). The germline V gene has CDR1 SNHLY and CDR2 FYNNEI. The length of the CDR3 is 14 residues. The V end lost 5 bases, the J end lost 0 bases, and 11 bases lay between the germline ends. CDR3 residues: CASSRQVLSYEQYF. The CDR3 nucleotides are TGTGCCAGCAGTAGACAGGTCCTCTCCTACGAGCAGTACTTC.

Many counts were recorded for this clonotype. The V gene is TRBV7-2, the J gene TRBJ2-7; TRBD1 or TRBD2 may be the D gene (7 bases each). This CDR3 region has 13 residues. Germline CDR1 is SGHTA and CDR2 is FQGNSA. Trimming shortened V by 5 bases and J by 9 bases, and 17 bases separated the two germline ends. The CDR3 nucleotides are TGTGCCAGCAGCCCAGGGGGGGGCGCTGGGCAGTACTTC. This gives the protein CASSPGGGAGQYF.

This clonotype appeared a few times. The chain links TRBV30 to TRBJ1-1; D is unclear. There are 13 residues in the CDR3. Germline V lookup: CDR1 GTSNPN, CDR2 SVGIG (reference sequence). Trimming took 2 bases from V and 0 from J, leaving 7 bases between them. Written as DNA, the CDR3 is TGTGCCTGGAGTAGAACACTGAACACTGAAGCTTTCTTT. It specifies CAWSRTLNTEAFF.

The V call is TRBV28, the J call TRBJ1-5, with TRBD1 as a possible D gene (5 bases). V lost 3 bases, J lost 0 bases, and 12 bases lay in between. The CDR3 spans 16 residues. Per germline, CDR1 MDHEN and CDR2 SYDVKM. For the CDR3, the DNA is TGTGCCAGCAGTTTGAGGGGTCTCTATAGCAATCAGCCCCAGCATTTT. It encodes CASSLRGLYSNQPQHF.

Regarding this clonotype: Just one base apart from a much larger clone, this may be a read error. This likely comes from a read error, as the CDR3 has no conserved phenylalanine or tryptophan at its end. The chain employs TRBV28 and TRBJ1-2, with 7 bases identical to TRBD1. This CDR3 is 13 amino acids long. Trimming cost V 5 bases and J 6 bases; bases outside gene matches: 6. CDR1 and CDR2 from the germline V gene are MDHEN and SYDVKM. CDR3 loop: CASSGYRGHGYTL. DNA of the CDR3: TGTGCCAGCAGTGGGTACAGGGGACATGGCTACACCCTC.

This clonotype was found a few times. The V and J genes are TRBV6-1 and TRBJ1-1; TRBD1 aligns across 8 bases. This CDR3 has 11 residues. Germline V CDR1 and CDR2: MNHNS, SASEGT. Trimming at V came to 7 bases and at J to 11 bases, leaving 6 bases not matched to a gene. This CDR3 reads CASTTGGIAFF. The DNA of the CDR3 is TGTGCCAGCACCACAGGGGGGATCGCTTTCTTT.

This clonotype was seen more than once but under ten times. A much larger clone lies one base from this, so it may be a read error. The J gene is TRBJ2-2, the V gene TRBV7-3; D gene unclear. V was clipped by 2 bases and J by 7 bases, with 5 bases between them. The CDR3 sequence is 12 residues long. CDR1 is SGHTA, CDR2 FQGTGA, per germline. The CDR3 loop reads CASSLGRGELFF. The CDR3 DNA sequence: TGTGCCAGCAGCTTAGGGCGCGGGGAGCTGTTTTTT. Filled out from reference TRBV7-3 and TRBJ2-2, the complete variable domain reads GAGVSQTPSNKVTEKGKYVELRCDPISGHTALYWYRQSLGQGPEFLIYFQGTGAADDSGLPNDRFFAVRPEGSVSTLKIQRTERGDSAVYLCASSLGRGELFFGEGSRLTVL.

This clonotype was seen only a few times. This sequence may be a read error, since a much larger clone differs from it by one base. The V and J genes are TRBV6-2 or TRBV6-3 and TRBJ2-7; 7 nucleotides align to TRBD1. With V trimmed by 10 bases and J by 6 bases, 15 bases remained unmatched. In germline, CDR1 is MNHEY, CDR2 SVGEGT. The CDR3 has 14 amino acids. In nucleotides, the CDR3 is TGTGCCACCCTCCGACAGGGCGCCCCGGGCGAGCAGTACTTC. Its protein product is CATLRQGAPGEQYF.

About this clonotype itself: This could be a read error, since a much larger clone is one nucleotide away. The CDR3 is CSGMTGTTEAFF. The CDR3 DNA is TGCAGCGGAATGACAGGTACCACTGAAGCTTTCTTT. The rearrangement joins TRBV29-1 to TRBJ1-1; D possibly corresponds to TRBD1 (6 bases). Trimming took off 7 bases at V and 4 bases at J, with 13 bases between the two ends. The CDR3 has 12 amino acids. The germline gives CDR1 SQVTM, CDR2 ANQGSEA.

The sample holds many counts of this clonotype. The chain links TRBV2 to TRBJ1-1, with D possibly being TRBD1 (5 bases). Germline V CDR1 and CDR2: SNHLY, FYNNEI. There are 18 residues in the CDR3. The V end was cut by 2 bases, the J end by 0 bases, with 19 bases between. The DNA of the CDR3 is TGTGCCAGCAGTGAAAGACCGCGATCGGGGGGGTTGAACACTGAAGCTTTCTTT. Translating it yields CASSERPRSGGLNTEAFF.

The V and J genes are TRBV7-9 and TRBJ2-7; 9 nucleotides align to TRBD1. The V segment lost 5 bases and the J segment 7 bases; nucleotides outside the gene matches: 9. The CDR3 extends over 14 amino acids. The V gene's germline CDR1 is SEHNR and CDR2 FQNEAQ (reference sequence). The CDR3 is CASSATGGVYEQYF. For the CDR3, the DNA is TGTGCCAGCAGCGCCACAGGGGGCGTTTATGAGCAGTACTTC.

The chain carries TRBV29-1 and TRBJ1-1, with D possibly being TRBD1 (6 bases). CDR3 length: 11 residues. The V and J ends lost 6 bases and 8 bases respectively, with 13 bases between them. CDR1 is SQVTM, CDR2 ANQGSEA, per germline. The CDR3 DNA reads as TGCAGCGTGGGGACATCGGCAGAAGCTTTCTTT. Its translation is CSVGTSAEAFF.

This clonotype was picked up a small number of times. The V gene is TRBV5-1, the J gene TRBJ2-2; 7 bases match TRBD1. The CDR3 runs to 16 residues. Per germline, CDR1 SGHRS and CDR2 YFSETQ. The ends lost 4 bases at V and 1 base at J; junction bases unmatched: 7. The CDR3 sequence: CASSIRTGQNTGELFF. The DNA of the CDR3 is TGCGCCAGCAGCATCCGGACAGGACAGAACACCGGGGAGCTGTTTTTT.

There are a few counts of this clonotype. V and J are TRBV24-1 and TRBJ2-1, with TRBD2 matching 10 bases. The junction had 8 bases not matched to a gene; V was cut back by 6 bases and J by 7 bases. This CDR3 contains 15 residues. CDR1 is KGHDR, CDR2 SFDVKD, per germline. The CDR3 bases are TGTGCCACCAGTCCACCGGGACTAGCGAGGAATGAGCAGTTCTTC. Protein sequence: CATSPPGLARNEQFF.

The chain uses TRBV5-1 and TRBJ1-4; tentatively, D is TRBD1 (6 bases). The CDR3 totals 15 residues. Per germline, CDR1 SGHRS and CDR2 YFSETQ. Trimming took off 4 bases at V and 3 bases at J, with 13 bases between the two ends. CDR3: CASSRTTGPNEKLFF. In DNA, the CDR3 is TGCGCCAGCAGCAGGACCACAGGGCCTAATGAAAAACTGTTTTTT.

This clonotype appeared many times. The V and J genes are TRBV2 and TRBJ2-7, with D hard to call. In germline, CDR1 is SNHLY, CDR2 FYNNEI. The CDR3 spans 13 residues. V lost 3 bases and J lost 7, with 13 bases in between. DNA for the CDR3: TGTGCCAGCAGTGACCCCGGCGCGTCTGAGCAGTACTTC. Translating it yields CASSDPGASEQYF. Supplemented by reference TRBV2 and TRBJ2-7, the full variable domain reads EPEVTQTPSHQVTQMGQEVILRCVPISNHLYFYWYRQILGQKVEFLVSFYNNEISEKSEIFDDQFSVERPDGSNFTLKIRSTKLEDSAMYFCASSDPGASEQYFGPGTRLTVT.

The CDR3 sequence is CASSPGGLGMAFF. The DNA of the CDR3 is TGTGCCAGCAGCCCGGGGGGGCTAGGGATGGCTTTCTTT. The V call is TRBV7-9, the J call TRBJ1-1; TRBD1 might be the D (6 bases). V lost 5 bases, J lost 11 bases, and 18 bases lay in between. Germline loops: CDR1 SEHNR, CDR2 FQNEAQ (reference sequence). The CDR3 runs 13 residues.